This T cell receptor beta chain was retrieved from a study of radiation and T cells in renal cell carcinoma. Study-wide findings and caveats: Dominant CDR3 motifs occupied more repertoire in irradiated than control tumors.

This clone was picked up one time. Its matching antigen is unknown. The length of the CDR3 is 11 residues. V lost 6 bases to trimming and J lost 8 bases, with 8 bases between them. Germline lookup yields CDR1 MNHEY and CDR2 SVGAGI. Sequencing used immunoSEQ multiplex PCR; TCRdb keeps in-frame clones, though not all of them. The sample has about 24,000 clones, around 57% seen once. Regarding treatment: treatment-naive control, cytoreductive nephrectomy. This rearrangement joins TRBV6-5 to TRBJ2-1, with unresolved D. The sample here was tumor tissue, taken from a patient whose treatment was nephrectomy without radiotherapy. The clonotype comes from a human donor with renal cell carcinoma. The CDR3 sequence is CASSYQYEQFF. CDR3 bases: TGTGCCAGCAGCTATCAATATGAGCAGTTCTTC.